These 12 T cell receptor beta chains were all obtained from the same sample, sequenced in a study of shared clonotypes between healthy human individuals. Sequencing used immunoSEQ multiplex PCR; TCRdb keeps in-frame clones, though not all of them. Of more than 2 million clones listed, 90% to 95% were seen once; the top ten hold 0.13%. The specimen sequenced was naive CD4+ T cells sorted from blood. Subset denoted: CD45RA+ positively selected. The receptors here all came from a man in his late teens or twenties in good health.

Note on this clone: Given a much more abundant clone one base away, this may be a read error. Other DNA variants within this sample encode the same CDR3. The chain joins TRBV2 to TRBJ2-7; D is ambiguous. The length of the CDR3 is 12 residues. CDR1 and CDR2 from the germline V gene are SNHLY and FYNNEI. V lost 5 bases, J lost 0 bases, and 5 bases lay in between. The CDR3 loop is CASSFSSYEQYF. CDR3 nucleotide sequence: TGTGCCAGCAGTTTTAGCTCCTACGAGCAGTACTTC.

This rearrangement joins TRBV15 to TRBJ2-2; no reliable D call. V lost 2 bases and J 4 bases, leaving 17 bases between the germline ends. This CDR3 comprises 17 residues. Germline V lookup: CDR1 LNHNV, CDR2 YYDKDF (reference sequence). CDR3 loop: CATSRKMSQIITGELFF. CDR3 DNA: TGTGCCACCAGCAGAAAGATGTCGCAGATTATCACCGGGGAGCTGTTTTTT.

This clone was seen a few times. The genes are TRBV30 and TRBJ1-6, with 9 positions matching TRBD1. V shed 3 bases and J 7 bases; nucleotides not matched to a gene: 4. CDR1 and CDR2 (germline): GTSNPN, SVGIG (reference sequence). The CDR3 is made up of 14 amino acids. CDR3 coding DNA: TGTGCCTGGAGCAGAGGACAGGGGAATTCACCCCTCCACTTT. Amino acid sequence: CAWSRGQGNSPLHF.

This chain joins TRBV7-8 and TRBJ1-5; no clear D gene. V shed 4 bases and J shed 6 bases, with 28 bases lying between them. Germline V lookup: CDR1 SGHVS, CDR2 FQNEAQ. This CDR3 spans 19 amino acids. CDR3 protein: CASSSTRGYGTTTGQPQHF. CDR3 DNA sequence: TGTGCCAGCAGCTCTACTCGGGGATATGGCACTACTACGGGTCAGCCCCAGCATTTT.

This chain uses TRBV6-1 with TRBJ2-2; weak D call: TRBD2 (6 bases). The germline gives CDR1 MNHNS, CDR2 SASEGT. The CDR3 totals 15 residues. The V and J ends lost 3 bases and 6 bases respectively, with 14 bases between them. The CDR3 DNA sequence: TGTGCCAGCAGTGATCAATCGGGGGTCGCCGGGGAGCTGTTTTTT. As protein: CASSDQSGVAGELFF.

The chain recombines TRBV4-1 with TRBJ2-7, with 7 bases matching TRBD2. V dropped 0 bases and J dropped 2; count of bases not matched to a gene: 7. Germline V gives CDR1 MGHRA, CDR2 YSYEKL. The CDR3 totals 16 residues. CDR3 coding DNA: TGCGCCAGCAGCCAAGATACCGGGGGGATTACCTACGAGCAGTACTTC. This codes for CASSQDTGGITYEQYF.

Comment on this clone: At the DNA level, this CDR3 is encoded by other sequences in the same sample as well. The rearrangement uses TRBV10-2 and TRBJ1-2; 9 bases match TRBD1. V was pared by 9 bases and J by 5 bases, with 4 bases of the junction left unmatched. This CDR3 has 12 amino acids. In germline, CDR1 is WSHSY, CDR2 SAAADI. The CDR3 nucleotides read TGCGCCAGTGGGACAGGGAATTATGGCTACACCTTC. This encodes CASGTGNYGYTF.

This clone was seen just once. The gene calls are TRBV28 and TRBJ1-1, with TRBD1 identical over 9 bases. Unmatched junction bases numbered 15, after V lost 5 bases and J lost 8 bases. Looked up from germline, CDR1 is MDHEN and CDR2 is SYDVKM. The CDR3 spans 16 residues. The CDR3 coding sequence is TGTGCCAGCAGTATTCCGGGACAGGGAAGAGATATGGAAGCTTTCTTT. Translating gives CASSIPGQGRDMEAFF.

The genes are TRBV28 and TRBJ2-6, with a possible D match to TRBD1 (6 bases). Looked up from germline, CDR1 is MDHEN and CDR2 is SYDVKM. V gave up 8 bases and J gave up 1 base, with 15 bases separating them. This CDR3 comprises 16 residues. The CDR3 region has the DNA TGTGCCAGCGTGACTGGACAGCCTTCTGGGGCCAACGTCCTGACTTTC. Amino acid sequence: CASVTGQPSGANVLTF.

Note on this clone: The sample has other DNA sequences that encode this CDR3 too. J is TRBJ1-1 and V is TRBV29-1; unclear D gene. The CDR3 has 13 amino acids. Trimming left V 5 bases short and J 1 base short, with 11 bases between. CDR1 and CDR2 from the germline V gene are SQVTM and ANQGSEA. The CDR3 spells CSVSPTGNTEAFF. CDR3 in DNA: TGCAGCGTTTCACCGACGGGGAACACTGAAGCTTTCTTT.

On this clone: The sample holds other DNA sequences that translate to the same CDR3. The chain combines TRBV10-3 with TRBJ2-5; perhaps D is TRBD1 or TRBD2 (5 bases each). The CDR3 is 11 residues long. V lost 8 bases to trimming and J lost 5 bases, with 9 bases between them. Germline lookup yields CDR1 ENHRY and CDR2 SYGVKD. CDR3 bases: TGTGCCATCGGGACGGGGGAGACCCAGTACTTC. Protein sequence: CAIGTGETQYF.

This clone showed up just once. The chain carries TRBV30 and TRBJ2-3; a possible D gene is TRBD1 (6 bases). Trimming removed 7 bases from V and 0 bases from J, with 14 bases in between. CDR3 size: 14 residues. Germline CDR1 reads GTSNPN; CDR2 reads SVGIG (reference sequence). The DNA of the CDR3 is TGTGCCTACATGAGGGGGATAAGCACAGATACGCAGTATTTT. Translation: CAYMRGISTDTQYF.